The TCR beta chain described here comes from a study of T cells in localized non-small cell lung cancer. Study observations and caveats: Adjacent uninvolved lung tissue had the highest T cell clonality, exceeding tumor.

The V and J ends lost 0 bases and 2 bases respectively, with 8 bases between them. The CDR3 is 15 amino acids. Germline-derived CDR1 and CDR2 are SGHDT and YYEEEE. Method: immunoSEQ multiplex PCR; TCRdb's copy keeps in-frame clones and lacks some. This sample has 130,000 or so clones, with about 90% found just once. About this clone: The antigen remains unidentified.

The rearrangement links TRBV5-6 to TRBJ2-2, with D possibly being TRBD1 (6 bases). The sequence derives from a female donor at least 60 years old with stage I lung adenocarcinoma. The starting material was peripheral blood, obtained before any cancer treatment. CDR3 region: CASSLGQVNTGELFF. The CDR3 DNA sequence: TGTGCCAGCAGCTTGGGACAGGTCAACACCGGGGAGCTGTTTTTT.